The 10 T cell receptor beta chains presented below share a single source sample, sequenced in a study of vaccination and CD4 T cells after COVID-19. The Oncomine TCR Beta short-read assay was applied to DNA of cultured CD4+ T cells. MiXCR, run by TCRdb on the PCR reads, gives a single entry per CDR3 protein. The repertoire consists of tens of thousands of distinct CDR3 sequences, with 46% occurring once and the leading ten covering about 12%. Time point here: late sampling 161 to 241 days after vaccination in a few convalescent patients. Treatment of the sample: approximately nine-day PBMC culture with coronavirus spike peptide pools or control peptides (ViraFEST assay). Their specific antigens are unknown. The sample was CD4+ T cells from blood, cultured in vitro, taken about 7 months after SARS-CoV-2 vaccination. The receptors were gathered from a human donor who had recovered from COVID-19.

V is TRBV5-4 and J is TRBJ2-3; D is uncertain. CDR3 length equals 14 residues. The germline V gene has CDR1 SGHNT and CDR2 YYREEE (reference sequence). The V gene lost 1 base and the J gene lost 1 base, with 7 bases spanning the gap. The CDR3 coding sequence is TGTGCCAGCAGCTTGCCTCTGCGCACAGATACGCAGTATTTT. Its translation: CASSLPLRTDTQYF.

The V call is TRBV4-1, the J call TRBJ2-3, with a weak D call TRBD2 (5 bases). Between the trimmed V and J ends, which lost 2 bases and 6 bases, there was a span of 12 bases. CDR3 length equals 14 residues. Germline assignment: CDR1 MGHRA and CDR2 YSYEKL. The CDR3, as DNA: TGCGCCAGCAGCCAATGGAGCGGTCAGGATACGCAGTATTTT. This translates into CASSQWSGQDTQYF.

V is TRBV6-1 and J is TRBJ1-1; D is unclear. Germline V gene lookup returns CDR1 MNHNS and CDR2 SASEGT. The CDR3 covers 14 residues. V was trimmed by 10 bases and J by 0 bases, leaving 15 bases between them. CDR3 nucleotide sequence: TGTGCCACGCAACGACGGCCCATGAACACTGAAGCTTTCTTT. As protein: CATQRRPMNTEAFF.

This clonotype was observed a few times. The J gene is TRBJ1-1, the V gene TRBV7-9, with unresolved D. The CDR3 totals 12 residues. V was cut by 2 bases and J by 8 bases, with 9 bases left in between. Germline V lookup: CDR1 SEHNR, CDR2 FQNEAQ (reference sequence). CDR3 coding DNA: TGTGCCAGCAGCTTAATAGGGTTGGAAGCTTTCTTT. Translation gives CASSLIGLEAFF.

V gene TRBV29-1 combines with J gene TRBJ2-5, with unresolved D. CDR1 and CDR2 (germline): SQVTM, ANQGSEA. With 4 bases removed from V and 0 bases from J, the gap between germline ends came to 6 bases. The length of the CDR3 is 12 residues. The CDR3 loop is CSVGPDQETQYF. CDR3 nucleotides: TGCAGCGTTGGGCCAGACCAAGAGACCCAGTACTTC.

The chain is built from TRBV5-5 and TRBJ2-7; 7 positions agree with TRBD1. The V gene end was trimmed by 2 bases and the J gene end by 3 bases; junction bases not matched to a gene: 5. Germline V gives CDR1 SGHKS, CDR2 YYEKEE (reference sequence). The CDR3 has 14 amino acids. DNA of the CDR3: TGTGCCAGCAGCTTAGCGGACAGGTACTACGAGCAGTACTTC. Amino acids: CASSLADRYYEQYF.

This rearrangement joins TRBV7-9 to TRBJ2-7; TRBD2 matches at 7 bases. J gave up 2 bases and V 3 bases, and 7 bases lay outside the gene matches. The CDR3 extends over 15 amino acids. The germline V gene encodes CDR1 SEHNR and CDR2 FQNEAQ (reference sequence). Here the CDR3 DNA reads TGTGCCAGCAGCTTGTTTACGGGAGGAACCTACGAGCAGTACTTC. Protein: CASSLFTGGTYEQYF.

CDR3 nucleotide sequence: TGTGCCAGCTCACCAATGGACCTTGGGGGCTACACCTTC. The encoded protein is CASSPMDLGGYTF. The chain has TRBV18 and TRBJ1-2; D ambiguous. Germline CDR1 reads KGHSH; CDR2 reads LQKENI. Trimming left V 2 bases short and J 8 bases short, with 12 bases between. This CDR3 is built from 13 residues.

The chain is built from TRBV20-1 and TRBJ1-1; no clear D. The V gene lost 1 base and the J gene lost 0 bases, with 9 bases spanning the gap. The CDR3 has 14 amino acids. Germline V gene data show CDR1 as DFQATT and CDR2 as SNEGSKA (reference sequence). CDR3 nucleotide sequence: TGCAGTGCTAGAGTTCCAGGAATGAACACTGAAGCTTTCTTT. This translates into CSARVPGMNTEAFF.

This clonotype turned up a few times. The chain links TRBV7-2 to TRBJ1-1; D perhaps matches TRBD1 (6 bases). With 5 bases removed from V and 4 bases from J, the gap between germline ends came to 17 bases. This CDR3 contains 15 residues. Germline CDR1 reads SGHTA; CDR2 reads FQGNSA. CDR3 in amino acids: CASSPRPGQPTEAFF. The DNA of the CDR3 is TGTGCCAGCAGCCCCAGACCTGGACAGCCCACTGAAGCTTTCTTT. Full variable domain (outside the CDR3, taken from reference TRBV7-2 and TRBJ1-1): GAGVSQSPSNKVTEKGKDVELRCDPISGHTALYWYRQSLGQGLEFLIYFQGNSAPDKSGLPSDRFSAERTGGSVSTLTIQRTQQEDSAVYLCASSPRPGQPTEAFFGQGTRLTVV.